This T cell receptor beta chain derives from a study of T cell responses to AZD1222 COVID-19 vaccine. Study-level points and caveats: As reported, nearly half of all spike-specific TCRs target variant regions that are unmutated. Donors were largely white British and mainly female; clonal diversity was possibly underestimated.

CDR3 length: 18 amino acids. Germline CDR1 SGHVS, CDR2 FQNEAQ. Trimming took 4 bases from V and 0 from J, leaving 18 bases between them. Data came from immunoSEQ multiplex PCR; TCRdb stores just in-frame clones and leaves some out. The sample has about 210,000 clones; roughly 94% are singletons. Concerning this clone: What it recognizes is unknown.

The sequences come from peripheral blood, collected 28 days after the second dose of the MenACWY control vaccine. The gene calls are TRBV7-8 and TRBJ1-4, with D possibly TRBD1 on 5 matching bases. This clonotype was obtained from an adult who received the MenACWY meningococcal vaccine as a control. For the CDR3, the DNA is TGTGCCAGCAGCTCTCCCGACGGGGGTTATGCAACTAATGAAAAACTGTTTTTT. Translation gives CASSSPDGGYATNEKLFF.